This T cell receptor beta chain came from a study of T-cell reconstitution after alpha-beta-depleted transplantation in children. Unique molecular identifiers were built into the TCRbeta library. TCRdb re-analysed the PCR reads in MiXCR, keeping a single row per CDR3 protein. The sample lists 200,000 to 250,000 distinct CDR3 sequences, approximately 9.5% seen once, with over 5% in the top ten. Looked up from germline, CDR1 is MNHEY and CDR2 is SMNVEV (reference sequence). V dropped 6 bases and J dropped 0 bases, with 5 bases sitting between them. CDR3 size: 13 residues. This clonotype was counted many times.

The TCR was taken from a human donor who donated a stem cell graft to a child with acute lymphoblastic leukemia. The sample in question was PBMCs from the stem cell graft donor, obtained from the stem cell graft. J is TRBJ1-4 and V is TRBV27; D unresolved. For the CDR3, the DNA is TGTGCCAGCAGCCATGCAACTAATGAAAAACTGTTTTTT. Protein sequence: CASSHATNEKLFF.